This entry lists 29 T cell receptor beta chains sequenced from one sample in a study of cytomegalovirus exposure and HLA in healthy donors. PCR primers comprised 60 Vbeta and 13 Jbeta primers. Produced via immunoSEQ multiplex PCR; TCRdb's table is partial and in-frame only. The sample records 100,000 to 150,000 clones, around 77% being singletons. Source material: PBMCs. These receptors were collected from a man aged 25-45 years in good health and CMV-seronegative.

This clone was seen a handful of times. The chain carries TRBV6-5 and TRBJ1-1, with no clear D. The CDR3 spans 14 residues. The V end lost 0 bases, the J end lost 2 bases, and 7 bases lay between the germline ends. Per germline, CDR1 MNHEY and CDR2 SVGAGI. In DNA form, the CDR3 reads TGTGCCAGCAGTTACTCCGAACTCAACACTGAAGCTTTCTTT. Translation: CASSYSELNTEAFF.

The chain is built from TRBV10-3 and TRBJ2-1, with TRBD2 matching over 7 bases. Germline CDR1 ENHRY, CDR2 SYGVKD. The junction had 1 base not matched to a gene; V was cut back by 5 bases and J by 3 bases. The CDR3 covers 13 residues. DNA of the CDR3: TGTGCCATCAGTAGCGGGAACTACAATGAGCAGTTCTTC. Amino acids: CAISSGNYNEQFF.

The V and J genes are TRBV2 and TRBJ1-1; TRBD1 might be the D (6 bases). CDR3 length: 14 amino acids. The V gene's germline CDR1 is SNHLY and CDR2 FYNNEI. Deletions cut 6 bases from V and 5 bases from J, with 16 bases between. The CDR3 is CASRPNRERTEAFF. In nucleotides, the CDR3 is TGTGCCAGCAGGCCGAACAGGGAACGAACTGAAGCTTTCTTT.

The rearrangement links TRBV18 to TRBJ1-1; 7 positions agree with TRBD1. Trimming at V came to 4 bases and at J to 10 bases, leaving 9 bases not matched to a gene. The CDR3 sequence is 13 residues long. Germline CDR1 KGHSH, CDR2 LQKENI. The CDR3 region is CASSRDQGGTAFF. The CDR3 nucleotides read TGTGCCAGCTCACGAGACCAGGGGGGAACAGCTTTCTTT.

The CDR3 DNA reads as TGTGCCAGCTCACCACCGGAGCAGCCCCAGTTCTTC. Amino acids: CASSPPEQPQFF. The V gene is TRBV18, the J gene TRBJ2-1; D is unresolved. V lost 0 bases and J lost 13, with 10 bases in between. The germline V gene has CDR1 KGHSH and CDR2 LQKENI. The CDR3 contains 12 residues.

Here the CDR3 DNA reads TGTGCCAGCAGTCCGGCGACTAGCGGGAGGGCAAGGGAGCAGTACTTC. Its protein is CASSPATSGRAREQYF. This chain links TRBV27 with TRBJ2-7, with 14 nucleotides matching TRBD2. CDR1 and CDR2 from the germline V gene are MNHEY and SMNVEV (reference sequence). Trimming removed 5 bases from V and 7 bases from J; junction bases left unmatched: 10. The CDR3 runs 16 residues.

The CDR3 protein is CASSPGPQAGTDTQYF. The CDR3 coding sequence is TGCGCCAGCAGCCCTGGCCCACAGGCCGGCACAGATACGCAGTATTTT. V is TRBV5-1 and J is TRBJ2-3; TRBD1 is a possible D gene (5 bases). The CDR3 loop spans 16 amino acids. Germline CDR1 SGHRS, CDR2 YFSETQ. Trimming removed 4 bases at V and 1 base at J, with 16 bases between. Full variable domain (outside the CDR3, taken from reference TRBV5-1 and TRBJ2-3): KAGVTQTPRYLIKTRGQQVTLSCSPISGHRSVSWYQQTPGQGLQFLFEYFSETQRNKGNFPGRFSGRQFSNSRSEMNVSTLELGDSALYLCASSPGPQAGTDTQYFGPGTRLTVL.

The chain has TRBV12-5 and TRBJ2-1, with 8 bases lining up with TRBD1. The CDR3 has 15 amino acids. Trimming removed 4 bases from V and 9 bases from J; junction bases left unmatched: 11. Germline CDR1 LGHNT, CDR2 FRNRAP. The CDR3 bases are TGTGCTAGTGGTTACGGGACAGGCCGTGACGGTGAGCAGTTCTTC. This translates into CASGYGTGRDGEQFF.

The chain combines TRBV11-2 with TRBJ2-3, with 11 bases aligning to TRBD1. Per germline, CDR1 SGHAT and CDR2 FQNNGV. The CDR3 contains 15 residues. V shed 6 bases and J 6 bases; nucleotides not matched to a gene: 8. CDR3 bases: TGTGCCAGCAGGTGGGACAGGGGGATTGGCGATACGCAGTATTTT. Translating gives CASRWDRGIGDTQYF.

The V gene is TRBV29-1, the J gene TRBJ2-2, with 7 bases lining up with TRBD2. Germline CDR1 is SQVTM and CDR2 is ANQGSEA. J lost 7 bases, V lost 7 bases, and 15 bases had no gene match. The CDR3 consists of 15 residues. CDR3 sequence reads: CSGGGGWAMGGELFF. For the CDR3, the DNA is TGCAGCGGGGGGGGTGGTTGGGCGATGGGCGGGGAGCTGTTTTTT.

The rearrangement uses TRBV12-5 and TRBJ1-2, with TRBD1 as a possible D gene (5 bases). Trimming removed 2 bases at V and 6 bases at J, with 10 bases between. CDR1 and CDR2 from the germline V gene are LGHNT and FRNRAP. The CDR3 length is 13 residues. CDR3 region: CASGLTGADGYTF. For the CDR3, the DNA is TGTGCTAGTGGTTTGACAGGAGCTGATGGCTACACCTTC.

The chain is built from TRBV6-1 and TRBJ1-2; TRBD1 might be the D (6 bases). The CDR3 is made up of 15 amino acids. Between the trimmed V and J ends, which lost 6 bases and 4 bases, there was a span of 18 bases. Germline CDR1 and CDR2: MNHNS and SASEGT. The CDR3 here is CASRDLRGGTYGYTF. The DNA of the CDR3 is TGTGCCAGCAGAGACCTGAGGGGGGGGACCTATGGCTACACCTTC.

This clone was seen a few times. The chain uses TRBV4-1 and TRBJ1-3, with D possibly matching TRBD1 (6 bases). Germline loops: CDR1 MGHRA, CDR2 YSYEKL. V was pared by 0 bases and J by 0 bases, with 9 bases between. The CDR3 has 16 amino acids. The CDR3, as DNA: TGCGCCAGCAGCCAAGATGAGGGGGTCTCTGGAAACACCATATATTTT. Translating gives CASSQDEGVSGNTIYF.

The CDR3 sequence is CASSLELGHEQYF. CDR3 bases: TGTGCCAGCAGCTTAGAACTGGGGCACGAGCAGTACTTC. The chain has TRBV11-2 and TRBJ2-7; tentative D call: TRBD1 (5 bases). The CDR3 contains 13 residues. V was shortened by 0 bases and J by 5 bases, with 8 bases between the two germline ends. Germline CDR1 reads SGHAT; CDR2 reads FQNNGV.

This chain connects TRBV7-9 to TRBJ1-6; D is undetermined. The germline gives CDR1 SEHNR, CDR2 FQNEAQ (reference sequence). The CDR3 has 12 amino acids. V was cut by 3 bases and J by 8 bases, with 5 bases left in between. The CDR3 sequence: CASSLADSPLHF. CDR3 DNA sequence: TGTGCCAGCAGCTTGGCGGATTCACCCCTCCACTTT. The full variable domain, with the rest looked up from reference TRBV7-9 and TRBJ1-6, is DTGVSQNPRHKITKRGQNVTFRCDPISEHNRLYWYRQTLGQGPEFLTYFQNEAQLEKSRLLSDRFSAERPKGSFSTLEIQRTEQGDSAMYLCASSLADSPLHFGNGTRLTVT.

J is TRBJ2-5 and V is TRBV7-9; 7 positions match TRBD1. V shed 5 bases and J 7 bases; nucleotides not matched to a gene: 10. The CDR3 runs to 14 residues. Germline V CDR1 and CDR2: SEHNR, FQNEAQ (reference sequence). CDR3 residues: CASSPGQDPGTQYF. The CDR3 DNA reads as TGTGCCAGCAGCCCAGGACAGGACCCGGGGACCCAGTACTTC.

As to this clone: The junction and the germline gene differ at one end; a read error may be behind it. The chain carries TRBV2 and TRBJ1-5; tentative D call: TRBD1 (6 bases). Germline lookup yields CDR1 SNHLY and CDR2 FYNNEI. The CDR3 has 16 amino acids. DNA of the CDR3: TGTGCCAGCACTGAACTATATACAGGGACGAATCAGCCCCAGCATTTT. This gives the protein CASTELYTGTNQPQHF.

In this sample, this clone turned up once. The gene calls are TRBV19 and TRBJ1-5; 10 bases agree with TRBD1. Germline lookup yields CDR1 LNHDA and CDR2 SQIVND (reference sequence). CDR3 length: 16 amino acids. Trimming removed 5 bases from V and 5 bases from J; junction bases left unmatched: 9. In nucleotides, the CDR3 is TGTGCCAGTAGTCGTAGGACAGGGGGACGCGATCAGCCCCAGCATTTT. Its translation is CASSRRTGGRDQPQHF.

The count of this clone is one. V and J are TRBV5-1 and TRBJ2-7; no clear D gene. Germline CDR1 is SGHRS and CDR2 is YFSETQ. The V end was cut by 1 base, the J end by 5 bases, with 16 bases between. The CDR3 is 15 residues long. The CDR3 coding sequence is TGCGCCAGCAGCTTGAATACAGAAAAAGCCAACGAGCAGTACTTC. As protein: CASSLNTEKANEQYF.

The CDR3 DNA is TGTGCCAGCAGCCGATCCCCCCGGCAGGGCCTCTCCTACGAGCAGTACTTC. This gives the protein CASSRSPRQGLSYEQYF. The chain has TRBV5-6 and TRBJ2-5; a possible D gene is TRBD1 (5 bases). The better agreement between TRBJ2-7 and the DNA end casts doubt on the J call. Germline-derived CDR1 and CDR2 are SGHDT and YYEEEE. This CDR3 comprises 17 residues.

This sequence joins TRBV6-5 and TRBJ1-5; no definite D call. The germline V gene encodes CDR1 MNHEY and CDR2 SVGAGI. Trimming shortened V by 5 bases and J by 0 bases, and 11 bases separated the two germline ends. This CDR3 contains 15 residues. CDR3 in DNA: TGTGCCAGCAGTCTACTGCCTGATAGCAATCAGCCCCAGCATTTT. It translates to CASSLLPDSNQPQHF.

The chain uses TRBV29-1 and TRBJ1-1; 7 bases agree with TRBD1. CDR3 length equals 13 residues. Germline lookup yields CDR1 SQVTM and CDR2 ANQGSEA. CDR3 nucleotide sequence: TGCAGTGCACATACAGGGGTAGGGACTGAAGCTTTCTTT. Translating it yields CSAHTGVGTEAFF.

The gene calls are TRBV5-5 and TRBJ1-2, with D possibly being TRBD1 (5 bases). This CDR3 region has 15 residues. V shed 4 bases and J shed 8 bases, with 21 bases lying between them. CDR1 and CDR2 from the germline V gene are SGHKS and YYEKEE (reference sequence). The CDR3 DNA sequence: TGTGCCAGCAGCCTAGCTCCCGGGGGGGTGTGGGGCTACACCTTC. It codes for CASSLAPGGVWGYTF.

The chain has TRBV4-3 and TRBJ2-5, with TRBD1 as a possible D gene (6 bases). Trimming removed 0 bases at V and 2 bases at J, with 10 bases between. Germline loops: CDR1 LGHNA, CDR2 YSLEER. The CDR3 extends over 15 amino acids. The DNA of the CDR3 is TGCGCCAGCAGCCAAGAAAGGGACACACAAGAGACCCAGTACTTC. Translated: CASSQERDTQETQYF.

This chain connects TRBV7-8 to TRBJ2-7; D may be TRBD1 (5 bases). The germline V gene encodes CDR1 SGHVS and CDR2 FQNEAQ. The CDR3 is made up of 13 amino acids. V dropped 0 bases and J dropped 3 bases, with 6 bases sitting between them. CDR3 loop: CASSLARDYEQYF. CDR3 sequence (DNA): TGTGCCAGCAGCTTAGCCAGGGACTACGAGCAGTACTTC. Complete variable domain (other parts from reference TRBV7-8 and TRBJ2-7): GAGVSQSPRYKVAKRGQDVALRCDPISGHVSLFWYQQALGQGPEFLTYFQNEAQLDKSGLPSDRFFAERPEGSVSTLKIQRTQQEDSAVYLCASSLARDYEQYFGPGTRLTVT.

The rearrangement uses TRBV20-1 and TRBJ2-3; no clear D. Looked up from germline, CDR1 is DFQATT and CDR2 is SNEGSKA (reference sequence). Trimming took 0 bases from V and 5 from J, leaving 3 bases between them. This CDR3 contains 11 residues. The CDR3 is CSARERDTQYF. The CDR3 coding sequence is TGCAGTGCTAGAGAGAGAGATACGCAGTATTTT.

The rearrangement links TRBV19 to TRBJ2-6; 8 nucleotides line up with TRBD1. Losses at the gene ends were 7 bases for V and 4 bases for J; bases not matched to a gene: 12. Germline V lookup: CDR1 LNHDA, CDR2 SQIVND (reference sequence). The CDR3 is 17 residues long. The CDR3 region is CASTTDRVFAGANVLTF. In nucleotides, the CDR3 is TGTGCCAGTACCACGGACAGGGTGTTTGCAGGGGCCAACGTCCTGACTTTC.

For the CDR3, the DNA is TGTGCCAGTAGTGTTACACACACGAACACTGAAGCTTTCTTT. Protein sequence: CASSVTHTNTEAFF. The chain links TRBV19 to TRBJ1-1; D is unclear. Germline loops: CDR1 LNHDA, CDR2 SQIVND (reference sequence). Trimming left V 5 bases short and J 1 base short, with 11 bases between. This CDR3 has 14 residues.

The CDR3 loop reads CASKPRGLIYEQYF. The CDR3 nucleotides are TGTGCCAGCAAACCCAGGGGATTAATCTACGAGCAGTACTTC. This chain links TRBV28 with TRBJ2-7, with D possibly matching TRBD1 (6 bases). The germline V and J ends were trimmed by 7 bases and 3 bases, with 16 bases remaining between them. The CDR3 extends over 14 amino acids. Germline V lookup: CDR1 MDHEN, CDR2 SYDVKM.